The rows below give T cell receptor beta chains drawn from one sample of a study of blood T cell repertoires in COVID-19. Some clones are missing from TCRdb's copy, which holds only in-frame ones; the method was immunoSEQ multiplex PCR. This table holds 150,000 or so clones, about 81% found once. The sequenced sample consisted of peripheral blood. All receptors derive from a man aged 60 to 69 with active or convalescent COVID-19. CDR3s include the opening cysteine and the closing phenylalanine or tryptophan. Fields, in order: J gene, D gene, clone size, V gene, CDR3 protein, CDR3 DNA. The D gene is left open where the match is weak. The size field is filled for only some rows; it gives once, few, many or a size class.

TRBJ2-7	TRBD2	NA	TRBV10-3	CAISEATSGGADYEQYF	TGTGCCATCAGTGAGGCGACTAGCGGGGGGGCTGACTACGAGCAGTACTTC
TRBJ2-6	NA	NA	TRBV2	CASRVQATVANVLTF	TGTGCCAGCAGGGTACAGGCTACTGTTGCCAACGTCCTGACTTTC
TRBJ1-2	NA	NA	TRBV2	CASVRDNNYGYTF	TGTGCCAGCGTCCGGGACAATAACTATGGCTACACCTTC
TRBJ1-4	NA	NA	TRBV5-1	CASSLGAGTNEKLFF	TGCGCCAGCAGCTTGGGGGCGGGAACTAATGAAAAACTGTTTTTT
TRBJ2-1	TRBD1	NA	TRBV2	CARARTGQSYNEQFF	TGTGCCAGGGCAAGGACAGGGCAATCCTACAATGAGCAGTTCTTC
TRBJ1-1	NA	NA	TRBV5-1	CASSSKAGWNTEAFF	TGCGCCAGCAGTTCCAAAGCAGGGTGGAACACTGAAGCTTTCTTT
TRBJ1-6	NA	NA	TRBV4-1	CASSQARGNSPLHF	TGCGCCAGCAGCCAAGCCCGGGGGAATTCACCCCTCCACTTT
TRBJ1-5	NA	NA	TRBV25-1	CASSKPGDFQPQHF	TGTGCCAGCAGTAAACCAGGGGATTTTCAGCCCCAGCATTTT
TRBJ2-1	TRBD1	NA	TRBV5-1	CASSLGTGSEQFF	TGCGCCAGCAGCTTGGGGACAGGCAGTGAGCAGTTCTTC
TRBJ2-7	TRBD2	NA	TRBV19	CASSIAASGSYEQYF	TGTGCCAGTAGTATAGCGGCTAGCGGGAGCTACGAGCAGTACTTC
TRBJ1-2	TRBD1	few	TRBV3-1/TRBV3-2	CASSQPQGAGYGYTF	TGTGCCAGCAGCCAACCACAGGGGGCCGGCTATGGCTACACCTTC
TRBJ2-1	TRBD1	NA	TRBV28	CASRYTGGNEQFF	TGTGCCAGCAGGTACACAGGGGGCAATGAGCAGTTCTTC
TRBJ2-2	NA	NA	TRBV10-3	CATSSIDGRGAMELFF	TGTGCCACATCCTCCATCGATGGGCGGGGAGCTATGGAGCTGTTTTTT
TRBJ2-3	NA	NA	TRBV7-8	CASSLRGLNGEGTDTQYF	TGTGCCAGCAGCTTACGTGGGTTGAACGGAGAGGGCACAGATACGCAGTATTTT
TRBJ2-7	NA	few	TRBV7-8	CASSPAYEQYF	TGTGCCAGCAGCCCCGCCTACGAGCAGTACTTC
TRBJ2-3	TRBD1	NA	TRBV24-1	CATSDDYRGRDTQYF	TGTGCCACCAGTGACGACTACAGGGGTAGAGATACGCAGTATTTT
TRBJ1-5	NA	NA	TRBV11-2	CASSLDGGSNQPQHF	TGTGCCAGCAGCTTAGATGGGGGGAGCAATCAGCCCCAGCATTTT
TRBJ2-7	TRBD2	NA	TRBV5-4	CASSLGGRANEQYF	TGTGCCAGCAGCTTGGGCGGGAGGGCCAACGAGCAGTACTTC
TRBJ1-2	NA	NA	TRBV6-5	CASSYSSLFEDGYTF	TGTGCCAGCAGTTACTCGTCACTCTTCGAGGATGGCTACACCTTC
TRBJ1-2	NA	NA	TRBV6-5	CASSPIQGDYGYTF	TGTGCCAGCAGTCCTATACAAGGGGACTATGGCTACACCTTC
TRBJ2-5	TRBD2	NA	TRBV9	CASSVGSSGAGETQYF	TGTGCCAGCAGCGTAGGGTCTAGCGGGGCAGGAGAGACCCAGTACTTC
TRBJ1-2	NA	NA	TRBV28	CASSGAGYGYTF	TGTGCCAGCAGTGGGGCAGGCTATGGCTACACCTTC
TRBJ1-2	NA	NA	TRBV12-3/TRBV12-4	CAISRDNYGYTF	TGTGCCATCAGCCGGGATAACTATGGCTACACCTTC
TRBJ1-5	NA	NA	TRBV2	CASSPSQISNQPQHF	TGTGCCAGCAGTCCTAGTCAGATTAGCAATCAGCCCCAGCATTTT
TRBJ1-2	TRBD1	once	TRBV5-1	CASSLDLGDRANGYTF	TGCGCCAGCAGCTTGGATCTTGGCGACAGGGCCAATGGCTACACCTTC
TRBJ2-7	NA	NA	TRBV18	CASSIRGTVKYEQYF	TGTGCCAGCTCGATACGCGGGACAGTGAAGTACGAGCAGTACTTC
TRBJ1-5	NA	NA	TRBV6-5	CASRRGGVLNQPQHF	TGTGCCAGCAGAAGGGGAGGCGTCCTCAATCAGCCCCAGCATTTT
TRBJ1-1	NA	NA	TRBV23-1	CASGPGRRRRYTEAFF	TGCGCCAGCGGTCCGGGGAGACGTAGGAGGTACACTGAAGCTTTCTTT
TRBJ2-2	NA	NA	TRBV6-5	CASKERYTGELFF	TGTGCCAGCAAGGAGCGCTACACCGGGGAGCTGTTTTTT
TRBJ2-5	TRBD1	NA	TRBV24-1	CATSDPTGHQETQYF	TGTGCCACCAGTGACCCGACAGGGCACCAAGAGACCCAGTACTTC
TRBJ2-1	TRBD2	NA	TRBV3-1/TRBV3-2	CASRRGSGGEQFF	TGTGCCAGCAGGCGGGGGTCTGGAGGTGAGCAGTTCTTC
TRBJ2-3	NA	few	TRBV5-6	CASSYTDTQYF	TGTGCCAGCAGTTACACAGATACGCAGTATTTT
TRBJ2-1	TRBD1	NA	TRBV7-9	CASSVPGGEQFF	TGTGCCAGCAGCGTCCCAGGGGGTGAGCAGTTCTTC
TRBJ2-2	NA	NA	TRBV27	CASSLSGRVGTGELFF	TGTGCCAGCAGTTTATCGGGCAGGGTAGGGACCGGGGAGCTGTTTTTT
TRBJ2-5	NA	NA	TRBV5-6	CATTSGQETQYF	TGTGCCACCACTAGTGGCCAAGAGACCCAGTACTTC
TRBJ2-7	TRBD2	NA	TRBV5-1	CASSLGGSSYEQYF	TGCGCCAGCAGCTTGGGCGGGAGCTCCTACGAGCAGTACTTC
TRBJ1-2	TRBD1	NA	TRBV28	CASRPGQGDFGYTF	TGTGCCAGCAGACCGGGACAGGGGGATTTTGGCTACACCTTC
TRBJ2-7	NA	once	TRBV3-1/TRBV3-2	CASSQERVREQYF	TGTGCCAGCAGCCAAGAGAGGGTGCGGGAGCAGTACTTC
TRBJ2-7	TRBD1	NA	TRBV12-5	CASGSTGDQEQYF	TGTGCTAGTGGGTCGACAGGGGACCAGGAGCAGTACTTC
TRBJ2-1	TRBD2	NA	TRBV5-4	CASSIRTSGRSDEQFF	TGTGCCAGCAGCATCCGGACTAGCGGGAGATCCGATGAGCAGTTCTTC